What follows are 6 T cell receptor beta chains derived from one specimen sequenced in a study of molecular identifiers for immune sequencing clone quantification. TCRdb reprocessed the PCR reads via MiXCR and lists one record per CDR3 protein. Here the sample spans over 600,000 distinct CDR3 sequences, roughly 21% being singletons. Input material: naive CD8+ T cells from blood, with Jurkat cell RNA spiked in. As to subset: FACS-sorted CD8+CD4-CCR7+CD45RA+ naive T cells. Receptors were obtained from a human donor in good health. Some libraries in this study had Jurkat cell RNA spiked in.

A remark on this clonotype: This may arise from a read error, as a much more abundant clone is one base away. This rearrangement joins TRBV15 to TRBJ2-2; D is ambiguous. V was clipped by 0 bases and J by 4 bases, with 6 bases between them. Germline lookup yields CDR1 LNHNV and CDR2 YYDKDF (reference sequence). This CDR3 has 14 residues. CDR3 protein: CATSRDAATGELFF. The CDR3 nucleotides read TGTGCCACCAGCAGAGATGCCGCCACCGGGGAGCTGTTTTTT.

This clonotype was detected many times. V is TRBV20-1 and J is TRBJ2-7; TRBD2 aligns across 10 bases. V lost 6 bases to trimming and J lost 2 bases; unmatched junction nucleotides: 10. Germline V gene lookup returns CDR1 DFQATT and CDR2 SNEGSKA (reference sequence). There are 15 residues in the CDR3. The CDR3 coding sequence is TGCAGTGCCCGAGGACTAGCGGACGGTCCCTACGAGCAGTACTTC. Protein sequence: CSARGLADGPYEQYF.

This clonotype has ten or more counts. The CDR3 sequence: CASSLYPALSTDTQYF. In nucleotides, the CDR3 is TGTGCCAGCAGTTTATATCCAGCCCTGAGCACAGATACGCAGTATTTT. The chain has TRBV27 and TRBJ2-3, with D uncertain. CDR1 and CDR2 (germline): MNHEY, SMNVEV (reference sequence). V was trimmed by 1 base and J by 0 bases, leaving 11 bases between them. This CDR3 has 16 residues.

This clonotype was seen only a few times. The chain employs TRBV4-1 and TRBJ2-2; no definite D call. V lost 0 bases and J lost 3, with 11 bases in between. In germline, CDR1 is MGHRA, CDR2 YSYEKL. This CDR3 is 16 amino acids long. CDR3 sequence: CASSQDATWDTGELFF. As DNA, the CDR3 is TGCGCCAGCAGCCAAGATGCGACATGGGACACCGGGGAGCTGTTTTTT.

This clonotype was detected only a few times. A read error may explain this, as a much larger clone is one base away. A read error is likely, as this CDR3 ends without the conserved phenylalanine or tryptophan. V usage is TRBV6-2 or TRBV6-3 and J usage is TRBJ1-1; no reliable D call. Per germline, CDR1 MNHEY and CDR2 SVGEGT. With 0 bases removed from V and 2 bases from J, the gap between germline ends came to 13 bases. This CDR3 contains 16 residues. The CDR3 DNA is TGTGCCAGCAGTTACTCCACGGACCTCGGAAACACTGAAGCTTTCCTT. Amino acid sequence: CASSYSTDLGNTEAFL.

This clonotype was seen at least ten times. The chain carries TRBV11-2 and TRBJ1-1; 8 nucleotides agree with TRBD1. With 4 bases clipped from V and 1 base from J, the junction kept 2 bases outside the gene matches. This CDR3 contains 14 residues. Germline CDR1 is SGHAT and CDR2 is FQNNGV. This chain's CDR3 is CASSSRGPNTEAFF. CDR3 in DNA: TGTGCCAGCAGCTCCAGGGGGCCGAACACTGAAGCTTTCTTT.